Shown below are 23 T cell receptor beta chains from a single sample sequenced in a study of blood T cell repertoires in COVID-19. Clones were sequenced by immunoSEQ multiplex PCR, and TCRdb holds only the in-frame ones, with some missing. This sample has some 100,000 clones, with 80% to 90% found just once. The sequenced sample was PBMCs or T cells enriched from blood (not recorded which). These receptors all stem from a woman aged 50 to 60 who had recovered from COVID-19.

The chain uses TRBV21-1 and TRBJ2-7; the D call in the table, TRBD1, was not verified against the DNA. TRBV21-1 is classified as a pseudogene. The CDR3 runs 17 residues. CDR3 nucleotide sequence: TGTGCCAGCAGCACACTACCTCGGGGACAGGGAGACTACGAGCAGTACTTC. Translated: CASSTLPRGQGDYEQYF.

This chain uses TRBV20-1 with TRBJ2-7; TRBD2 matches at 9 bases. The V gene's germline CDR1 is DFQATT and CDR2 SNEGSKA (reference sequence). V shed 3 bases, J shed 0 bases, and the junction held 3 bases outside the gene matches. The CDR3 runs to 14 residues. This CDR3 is CSASTSGRSYEQYF. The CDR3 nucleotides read TGCAGTGCTAGTACTAGCGGGCGCTCCTACGAGCAGTACTTC.

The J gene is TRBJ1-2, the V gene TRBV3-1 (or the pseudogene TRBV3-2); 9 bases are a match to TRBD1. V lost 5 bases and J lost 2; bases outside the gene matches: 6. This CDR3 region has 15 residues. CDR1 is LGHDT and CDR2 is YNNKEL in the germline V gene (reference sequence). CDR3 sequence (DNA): TGTGCCAGCAGCAGGCGGACAGGGGACAACTATGGCTACACCTTC. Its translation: CASSRRTGDNYGYTF.

CDR3 region: CASSPGGGASGYEQYF. Here the CDR3 DNA reads TGTGCCAGCAGCCCGGGCGGGGGGGCTAGCGGTTACGAGCAGTACTTC. The V and J genes are TRBV5-4 and TRBJ2-7, with 9 bases lining up with TRBD2. This CDR3 is 16 amino acids long. V gave up 4 bases and J gave up 4 bases; unmatched junction bases: 12. Germline values: CDR1 SGHNT, CDR2 YYREEE (reference sequence).

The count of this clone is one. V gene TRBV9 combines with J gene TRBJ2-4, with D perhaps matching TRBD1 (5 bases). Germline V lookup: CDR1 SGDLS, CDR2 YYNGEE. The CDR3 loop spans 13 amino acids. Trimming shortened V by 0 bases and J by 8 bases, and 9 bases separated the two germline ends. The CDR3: CASSVGSGHIQYF. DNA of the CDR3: TGTGCCAGCAGCGTAGGGTCAGGGCACATTCAGTACTTC.

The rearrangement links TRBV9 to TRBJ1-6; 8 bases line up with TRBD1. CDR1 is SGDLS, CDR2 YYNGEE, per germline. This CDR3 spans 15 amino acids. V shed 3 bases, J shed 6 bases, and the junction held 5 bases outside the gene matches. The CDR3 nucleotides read TGTGCCAGCAGCGCCCGGGACAGGACTAATTCACCCCTCCACTTT. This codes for CASSARDRTNSPLHF.

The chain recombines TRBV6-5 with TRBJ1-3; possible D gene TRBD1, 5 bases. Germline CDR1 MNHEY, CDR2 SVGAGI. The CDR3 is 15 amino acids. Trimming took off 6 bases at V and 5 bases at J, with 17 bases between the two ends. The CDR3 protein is CASSRGGGVRNTIYF. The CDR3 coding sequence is TGTGCCAGCAGCCGGGGCGGGGGGGTACGAAACACCATATATTTT.

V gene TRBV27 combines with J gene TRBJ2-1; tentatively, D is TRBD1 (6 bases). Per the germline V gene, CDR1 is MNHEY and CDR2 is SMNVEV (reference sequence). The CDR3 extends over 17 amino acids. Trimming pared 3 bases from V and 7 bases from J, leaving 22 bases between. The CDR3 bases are TGTGCCAGCAGTTTGCCCCAGGGGCTACCGGGGTGGAATGAGCAGTTCTTC. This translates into CASSLPQGLPGWNEQFF.

The CDR3 coding sequence is TGTGCCAGCACCTTCAGGGGAATCGGCACTGAAGCTTTCTTT. Encoded protein: CASTFRGIGTEAFF. The chain couples TRBV28 to TRBJ1-1, with a possible D match to TRBD1 (6 bases). Germline CDR1 is MDHEN and CDR2 is SYDVKM. The germline V and J ends were trimmed by 7 bases and 4 bases, with 16 bases remaining between them. This CDR3 is 14 amino acids long.

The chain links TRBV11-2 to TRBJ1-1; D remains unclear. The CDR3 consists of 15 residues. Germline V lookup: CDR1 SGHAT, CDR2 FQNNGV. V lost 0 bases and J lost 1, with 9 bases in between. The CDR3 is CASSLDGPWNTEAFF. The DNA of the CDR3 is TGTGCCAGCAGCTTAGATGGCCCCTGGAACACTGAAGCTTTCTTT.

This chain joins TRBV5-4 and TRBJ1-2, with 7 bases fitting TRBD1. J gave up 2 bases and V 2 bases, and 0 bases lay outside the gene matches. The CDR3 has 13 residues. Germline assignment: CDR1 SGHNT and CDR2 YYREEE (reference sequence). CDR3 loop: CASSLQGNYGYTF. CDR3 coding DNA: TGTGCCAGCAGCTTACAGGGGAACTATGGCTACACCTTC.

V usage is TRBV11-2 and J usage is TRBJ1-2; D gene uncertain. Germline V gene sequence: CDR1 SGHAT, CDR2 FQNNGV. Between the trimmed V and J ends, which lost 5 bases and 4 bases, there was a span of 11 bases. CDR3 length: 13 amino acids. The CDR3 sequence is CASSKQRAYGYTF. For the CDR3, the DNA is TGTGCCAGCAGCAAACAGAGAGCCTATGGCTACACCTTC.

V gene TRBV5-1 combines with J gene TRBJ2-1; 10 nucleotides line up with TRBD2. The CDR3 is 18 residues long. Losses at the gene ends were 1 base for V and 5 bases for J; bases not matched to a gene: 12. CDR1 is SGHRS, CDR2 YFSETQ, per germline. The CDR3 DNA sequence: TGCGCCAGCAGCTTGTCGCCTAGCGGGAGTAGTAGGAACAATGAGCAGTTCTTC. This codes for CASSLSPSGSSRNNEQFF.

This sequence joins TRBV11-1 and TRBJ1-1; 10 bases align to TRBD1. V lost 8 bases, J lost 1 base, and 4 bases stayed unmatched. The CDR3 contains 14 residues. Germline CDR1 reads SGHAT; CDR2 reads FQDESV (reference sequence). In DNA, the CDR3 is TGTGCCAGCGGGACAGGGGCTTCGAACACTGAAGCTTTCTTT. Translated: CASGTGASNTEAFF.

The CDR3 nucleotides read TGTGCCAGCAGTCCGGGAGAGACGCAGTATTTT. It translates to CASSPGETQYF. The chain couples TRBV25-1 to TRBJ2-3, with D perhaps matching TRBD2 (6 bases). V was shortened by 5 bases and J by 9 bases, with 9 bases between the two germline ends. Looked up from germline, CDR1 is MGHDK and CDR2 is SYGVNS. This CDR3 contains 11 residues.

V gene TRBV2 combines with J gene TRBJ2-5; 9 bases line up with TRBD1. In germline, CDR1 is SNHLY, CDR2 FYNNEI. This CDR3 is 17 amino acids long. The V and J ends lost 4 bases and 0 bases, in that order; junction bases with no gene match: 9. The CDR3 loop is CASSADRGGAYQETQYF. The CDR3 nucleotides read TGTGCCAGCAGTGCTGACAGGGGGGGGGCTTACCAAGAGACCCAGTACTTC.

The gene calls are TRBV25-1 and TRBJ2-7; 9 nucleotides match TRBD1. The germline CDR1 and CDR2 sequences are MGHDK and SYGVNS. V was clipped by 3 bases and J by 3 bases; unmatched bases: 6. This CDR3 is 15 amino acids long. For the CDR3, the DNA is TGTGCCAGCAGTGATTCCGGGACAGGGCTCTACGAGCAGTACTTC. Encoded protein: CASSDSGTGLYEQYF.

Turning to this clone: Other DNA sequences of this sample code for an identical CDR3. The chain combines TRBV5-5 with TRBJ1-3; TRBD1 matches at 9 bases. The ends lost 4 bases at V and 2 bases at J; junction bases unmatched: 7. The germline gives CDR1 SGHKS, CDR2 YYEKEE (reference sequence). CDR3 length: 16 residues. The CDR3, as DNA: TGTGCCAGCAGCCTGGGTACAGGGGGCCCTGGAAACACCATATATTTT. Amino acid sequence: CASSLGTGGPGNTIYF.

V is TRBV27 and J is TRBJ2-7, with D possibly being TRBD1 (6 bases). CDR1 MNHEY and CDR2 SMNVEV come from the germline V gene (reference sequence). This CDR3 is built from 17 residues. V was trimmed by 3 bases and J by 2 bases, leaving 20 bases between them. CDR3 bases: TGTGCCAGCAGTTTTAAGGGGTCCCAGGGGTATCCCTACGAGCAGTACTTC. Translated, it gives CASSFKGSQGYPYEQYF.

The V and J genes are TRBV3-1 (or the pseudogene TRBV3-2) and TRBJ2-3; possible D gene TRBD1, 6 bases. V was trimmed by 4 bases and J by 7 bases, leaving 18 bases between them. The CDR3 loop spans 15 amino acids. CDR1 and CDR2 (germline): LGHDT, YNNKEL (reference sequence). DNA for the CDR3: TGTGCCAGCAGCCGAGGAACACAGGGAATTAATACGCAGTATTTT. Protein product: CASSRGTQGINTQYF.

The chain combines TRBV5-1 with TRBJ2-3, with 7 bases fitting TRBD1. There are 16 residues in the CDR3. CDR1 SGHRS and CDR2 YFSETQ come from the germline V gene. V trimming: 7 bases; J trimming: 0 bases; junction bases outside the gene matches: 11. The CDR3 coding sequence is TGCGCCAGCGCCCGAGGACAGGCCGGTAGCACAGATACGCAGTATTTT. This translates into CASARGQAGSTDTQYF.

The CDR3 DNA is TGTGCCAGCAGTTTAAGGGGTCAGGGTGAAAAACTGTTTTTT. Its translation: CASSLRGQGEKLFF. The chain has TRBV6-5 and TRBJ1-4; weak D call: TRBD1 (5 bases). The CDR3 runs 14 residues. Per germline, CDR1 MNHEY and CDR2 SVGAGI. The germline V and J ends were trimmed by 4 bases and 7 bases, with 13 bases remaining between them.

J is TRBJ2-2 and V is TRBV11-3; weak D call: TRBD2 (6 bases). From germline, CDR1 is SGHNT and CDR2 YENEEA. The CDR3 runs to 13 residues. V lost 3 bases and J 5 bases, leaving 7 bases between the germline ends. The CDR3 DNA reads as TGTGCCAGCAGCTTGACTAGAACCGGGGAGCTGTTTTTT. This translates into CASSLTRTGELFF.